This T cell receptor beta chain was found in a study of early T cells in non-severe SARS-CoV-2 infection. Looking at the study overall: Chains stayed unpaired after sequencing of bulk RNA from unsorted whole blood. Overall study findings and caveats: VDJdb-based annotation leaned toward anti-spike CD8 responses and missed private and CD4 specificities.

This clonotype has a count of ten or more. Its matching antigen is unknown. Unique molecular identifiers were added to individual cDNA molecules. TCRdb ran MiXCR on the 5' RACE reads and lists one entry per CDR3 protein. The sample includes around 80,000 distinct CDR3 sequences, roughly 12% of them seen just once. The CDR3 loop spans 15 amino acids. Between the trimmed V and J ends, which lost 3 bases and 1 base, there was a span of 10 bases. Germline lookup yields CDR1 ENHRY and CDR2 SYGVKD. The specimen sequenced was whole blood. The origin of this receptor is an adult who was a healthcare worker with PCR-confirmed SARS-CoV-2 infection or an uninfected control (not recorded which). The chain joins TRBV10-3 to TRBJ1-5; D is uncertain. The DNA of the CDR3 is TGTGCCATCAGTGATGAAAGCGTAAGCAATCAGCCCCAGCATTTT. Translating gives CAISDESVSNQPQHF.